This T cell receptor (beta chain) comes out of a study of cytomegalovirus exposure and HLA in healthy donors (dated by TCRdb to 2015 to 2018). About the study as a whole: An earlier analysis of approximately 550 of the donors reported about 250 Gb of sequence data and more than 90 million unique TCR beta sequences from some 180 million T cells. A later genetic analysis used genome-wide SNP genotypes for about three fifths of the roughly 700 donors, treating that subset as a discovery cohort. The genetic ancestry cluster associated with self-reported Caucasian donors included about 81% of the 398 genotyped donors. The number of donors typed differed by locus, with 629-630 for A, B, C, DRB1 and DQB1, roughly 520 for DQA1, 600 to 610 for DPA1, and some 440 for DPB1. Alongside the repertoire data, information on donor age, sex, ethnicity and CMV serostatus was compiled. The study aimed to test whether cataloging public T cell receptors could reveal signatures of past pathogen exposure. Four or five DR-DQ haplotypes were treated as single units for association and clustering because of strong linkage in the cohort. An earlier analysis of around 580 of the donors used high-throughput TCR beta sequencing to judge whether each TCR beta V gene segment behaved as functional or pseudogenic. A separate validation cohort of over 95 different subjects was used in addition to the approximately 640-subject first cohort. Every repertoire in the discovery cohort had been generated on one and the same sequencing platform. In the later analysis, no new phenotypic data were used to find candidate immune exposures; instead, reliance was placed on TCR beta sequences and their occurrence across donors. Among some 410 genotyped donors of the cohort, an average of approximately 250,000 unique TCR beta nucleotide sequences were sequenced per donor, around 18% of them non-productive. An early release that covered several hundred HLA-typed donors contained about 300 gigabases of sequencing data and around 80 million unique TCR sequences. The study profiled the T cell repertoires of under 700 subjects by immunosequencing and related them to cytomegalovirus serostatus. In a later analysis, previously published TCR beta repertoires from 666 donors were re-analyzed and high-resolution HLA genotyping was added so that TCR occurrence patterns could be studied. Both class I and class II loci were covered by HLA typing, at four-digit resolution. The study combined high-throughput TCR immunosequencing, statistical association of individual TCRs with disease status, and machine learning to predict cytomegalovirus infection status. Results the study describes overall, beyond this receptor: V-gene and J-gene trimming of TCR beta chains was associated with a missense DCLRE1C variant in a later genetic analysis, and the association was replicated in an independent cohort. In vitro tests confirmed that a few of the cytomegalovirus-associated TCR beta chains recognize cytomegalovirus antigens. In a later analysis, HLA-associated TCR beta chains showed more clonal expansion and lower generation probabilities than non-associated chains that were equally common. The authors suggested that the approach could potentially be generalized to other disease states and immunological phenotypes. Linkage disequilibrium might explain the correlated functional status among segregating V segments, but an unknown experimental factor could not be ruled out. According to a later analysis, parvovirus B19, influenza, CMV and Epstein-Barr virus appeared linked to several top co-occurrence clusters. The earlier analysis of 450 to 700 of the donors excluded fewer than 20 rarely observed V segments, including chromosome 9 orphons, because counts were too low. Most CMV-associated TCR beta chains appeared to be HLA-restricted in a later analysis, and the HLA associations seemed to be driven largely by CMV exposure. Across donors, most TCR sequences were observed very rarely, whereas some public TCRs were present in many individuals. Compared with the roughly 700-donor mean, donors in an Asian-associated ancestry cluster had fewer N-insertions in productive TCRs, according to a later genetic analysis. A further reported finding was that TCR beta sequences accurately predicted the HLA-A and HLA-B alleles for most subjects in the first cohort. CMV serostatus was the only immune exposure information available for the cohort. Because some donors lacked HLA typing at each locus, the association tests relied only on the typed subset. Because the 87-base-pair reads could not distinguish some IMGT-functional V segments, including TRBV6-2 and TRBV6-3, those segments were excluded. A group of highly shared sequence variants was considered likely to be a technical artifact of the sequencing pipeline. In a later analysis, the rate of TCR association differed among HLA loci, with DRB1 alleles having the most associated TCRs and HLA-C alleles having the fewest. The presence/absence analyses assumed that sequencing depth was roughly uniform across donors, and that assumption may not be true. Only TCR beta chains were sequenced in this cohort, and the absence of alpha or paired-chain data limited detectable features. In an earlier analysis of approximately 590 of the donors, most TCR beta V segments were observed in productive rearrangements about 87% or about 30% of the time, broadly matching IMGT annotations. The study gave a list of about 170 TCR beta chains associated with cytomegalovirus. The classifier was reported to diagnose cytomegalovirus status with high specificity and sensitivity in both the original cohort and the validation cohort. Assigning TCR associations to individual alleles was difficult when HLA alleles, especially DR and DQ, strongly co-occurred. A later analysis associated 16,951 TCR beta sequences with specific HLA alleles at a false discovery rate of 0.05.

At the junction V is shortened by 2 bases and J by 0 bases, with 16 bases in between. The germline V gene gives CDR1 as SGHVS and CDR2 as FNYEAQ. The CDR3 goes from the cysteine to the phenylalanine over 17 residues. Only CDR3 DNA is held: 51 bases, read in frame from base 1. The cohort comprised 666 healthy bone marrow donors. All cohort members were sampled while nominally healthy, although unrecorded immune exposures were likely present. The donor was CMV seronegative and was included in the group of several hundred seronegative cohort members. A peripheral blood sample was collected from each donor, and TCR beta sequencing was performed on peripheral blood mononuclear cells. Genomic DNA was extracted from the blood cell samples with the Qiagen DNeasy Blood Extraction Kit. Libraries were constructed by the immunoSEQ multiplex PCR assay. For the multiplex PCR, a mixture combining 60 forward primers for TCR Vbeta segments and 13 reverse primers for TCR Jbeta segments was used. Amplification of the CDR3 region of rearranged TCR beta genes was performed with a multiplex PCR assay on genomic DNA. Amplified TCR beta libraries were sequenced as 87-base-pair reads on the Illumina HiSeq System. As for how the authors treated the data: Across the roughly 700 repertoires, a later analysis counted 80 million or so unique TCR beta chains, around 11 million of which were shared by at least two donors. A nearest-neighbor algorithm error-corrected the raw reads and collapsed the reads into unique sequences, merging closely related sequences to remove PCR and sequencing errors. Alignment of CDR3 sequences to IMGT reference sequences was used to assign V, D and J gene segments. Each retained sequence needed at least a six-nucleotide match to both a V gene segment and a J gene segment. Rearrangements were classified as productive when the CDR3 lacked stop codons and remained in frame with V and J, and all other rearrangements were classified as non-productive. CDR3 was defined by IMGT convention, running from the second conserved V-encoded cysteine to the conserved J-encoded phenylalanine. Sequences without an unambiguous match to a single V gene segment were excluded from the earlier analysis of several hundred of the donors. An earlier analysis of several hundred of the donors called V segments functional above 56.7% productive rearrangements and segregating when the between-donor standard deviation exceeded 5%. A statistical classification framework was built to diagnose cytomegalovirus status from the catalog of TCR beta chain sequences. V and J gene assignment, in a later analysis, came from comparing TCR nucleotide sequences with IMGT/GENE-DB human TR gene sequences. The TCRdist pipeline was used in a later analysis to assign CDR3 sequences and most-parsimonious VDJ recombination scenarios. In a later analysis, each TCR beta chain was defined by its CDR3 amino acid sequence together with its V-gene family, and reads without a unique V-gene family were excluded. In a later analysis, several hundred highly shared, low-generation-probability nucleotide sequences were removed to address suspected cross-contamination and a sequencing artifact. A later analysis calculated a clonal expansion index for each public chain from normalized within-repertoire ranks of inferred template counts. In a later analysis, generation probabilities were computed with a VDJ recombination model fitted to out-of-frame rearrangements, and the resulting probabilities were checked against IGoR. A later analysis scored TCR-TCR, TCR-HLA and TCR-CMV co-occurrence with hypergeometric tests, applying a repertoire-size bias correction to TCR pairs. In a later analysis, false discovery rates were estimated by permuting HLA or CMV assignments 20 times. In a later analysis, co-occurring TCRs were grouped using DBSCAN, and TCRdist sequence similarity was added for clustering within HLA-allele-positive subsets. Co-occurrence clustering excluded repertoires with fewer than 30,000 or more than 120,000 public chains, plus five with anomalous nucleotide sharing. What TCRdb holds here is the immuneACCESS table cut down to in-frame rearrangements. Part of the clones is not present; checked against another copy, under half of the missing clones reflect an unresolved V gene, and the others are unexplained. The V and J calls and clone size were taken over from that table, and D and trimming were inferred from the DNA. The sample records under 200,000 clones, 79% of which are singletons. The leading ten clones occupy roughly 0.76% of the sample.

This clone was recorded only once. Its antigen specificity is not known. No per-base quality is available; no much larger clone lies one base away. The clonotype originates from a middle-aged woman in good health and CMV-seronegative. The chain links TRBV7-6 with TRBJ1-1; no D gene call is confident. The sequenced sample consisted of PBMCs. The nucleotide sequence reads TGTGCCAGCAGCTTATCGGTCGGGGAAAGGGTGAACACTGAAGCTTTCTTT. Its protein is CASSLSVGERVNTEAFF.